Listed below are T cell receptor beta chains from one sample, sequenced in a study of T-cell reconstitution after alpha-beta-depleted transplantation in children. TCRdb re-analysed the PCR reads in MiXCR, keeping a single row per CDR3 protein. This table has roughly 570,000 distinct CDR3 sequences, roughly a quarter appearing once. Sequenced here: PBMCs, sampled before TCRalphabeta/CD19-depleted stem cell transplant. All receptors derive from a boy under two years old with Wiskott-Aldrich syndrome, due to receive a stem cell transplant. The CDR3 runs from the conserved cysteine through the conserved F or W. The D gene is left open where the match is weak. Clone size is stated in some rows and not others, as once, few, many or a class when expanded.

.	TRBV5-1	TRBJ2-7	few	TGCGCCAGCAGCGACCCGGGACGGGTTGTCGAGCAGTACTTC	CASSDPGRVVEQYF
TRBD1	TRBV5-1	TRBJ1-6	.	TGCGCCAGCAGCTTAAACAGGGGACTAGGTTCACCCCTCCACTTT	CASSLNRGLGSPLHF
.	TRBV20-1	TRBJ2-7	few	TGCAGTGCCATAAGGGGGGGCTACGAGCAGTACTTC	CSAIRGGYEQYF
.	TRBV15	TRBJ2-1	.	TGTGCCACCAGCAGGGGTTGGGACTCCCAGAGCTCCTACAATGAGCAGTTCTTC	CATSRGWDSQSSYNEQFF
.	TRBV29-1	TRBJ2-5	.	TGCAGCGTTGAAGATCTTCGGGGACTCCAAGAGACCCAGTACTTC	CSVEDLRGLQETQYF
.	TRBV5-1	TRBJ1-1	.	TGCGCCAGCAGCTTGAAGGGGGACAACACTGAAGCTTTCTTT	CASSLKGDNTEAFF
.	TRBV19	TRBJ2-5	few	TGTGCCAGTAGTATTCACGGCCAAGAGACCCAGTACTTC	CASSIHGQETQYF
TRBD1	TRBV20-1	TRBJ1-4	few	TGCAGTGCTAGAGATGGGACAGGGTTTGAAAAACTGTTTTTT	CSARDGTGFEKLFF
.	TRBV5-1	TRBJ2-1	few	TGCGCCAGCAGCTTGGTTTCCGGCACTGAGCAGTTCTTC	CASSLVSGTEQFF
TRBD1	TRBV7-9	TRBJ2-5	few	TGTGCCAGCAGTAACGGACAGGGGGCCAGGGAGACCCAGTACTTC	CASSNGQGARETQYF
TRBD2	TRBV7-6	TRBJ2-2	few	TGTGCCAGCAGCCAGTCAAGAGCGGGAGTTTTTGCCGGGGAGCTGTTTTTT	CASSQSRAGVFAGELFF
TRBD2	TRBV4-2	TRBJ2-1	many	TGTGCCAGCAGCCAAGGGGCACTAGCGGGAGGACACAATGAGCAGTTCTTC	CASSQGALAGGHNEQFF
.	TRBV9	TRBJ2-5	.	TGTGCCAGCAGCGTCCGACAGGACCAAGAGACCCAGTACTTC	CASSVRQDQETQYF
TRBD2	TRBV29-1	TRBJ2-1	few	TGCAGCGTTGAGCGGGAGTTCAATGAGCAGTTCTTC	CSVEREFNEQFF
.	TRBV30	TRBJ2-2	once	TGTGCCTGGAGTTCTGTTTGGCGTCAGCGTTCCCAAGAGAACACCGGGGAGCTGTTTTTT	CAWSSVWRQRSQENTGELFF
.	TRBV20-1	TRBJ2-7	.	TGCAGTGCTAGAGATCCCCGGGGCGAGCAGTACTTC	CSARDPRGEQYF
.	TRBV5-1	TRBJ1-6	few	TGCGCCAGCAGCTTGGATGAGGTTATGAATTCACCCCTCCACTTT	CASSLDEVMNSPLHF
TRBD1	TRBV5-5	TRBJ2-3	.	TGTGCCAGCAGCTTCGGACAGGCTTTTGATACGCAGTATTTT	CASSFGQAFDTQYF
.	TRBV20-1	TRBJ2-7	.	TGCAGTGCTAGTAGTGTCCTTAACGAGCAGTACTTC	CSASSVLNEQYF
.	TRBV7-9	TRBJ2-1	few	TGTGCCAGCAGCATCTCCCCCATTAATGAGCAGTTCTTC	CASSISPINEQFF
.	TRBV5-1	TRBJ2-2	.	TGCGCCAGCACGGATCAGGGGACCGGGGAGCTGTTTTTT	CASTDQGTGELFF
.	TRBV5-1	TRBJ2-7	.	TGCGCCAGCAGCTTGTCCGGAAACTTATCCTACGAGCAGTACTTC	CASSLSGNLSYEQYF
TRBD1	TRBV29-1	TRBJ2-1	.	TGCAGCGTTGAAGGTCCGGGACAGGGCTTAAGCGATGAGCAGTTCTTC	CSVEGPGQGLSDEQFF
.	TRBV5-1	TRBJ2-7	few	TGCGCCAGCAACTTCGGCCACGGTGGCGAGCAGTACTTC	CASNFGHGGEQYF
TRBD2	TRBV4-2	TRBJ2-2	once	TGTGCCAGCAGCCCGCTAGCGGAACAGTTGTCCGGGGAGCTGTTTTTT	CASSPLAEQLSGELFF
TRBD2	TRBV5-1	TRBJ2-1	once	TGCGCCAGCAGAGGGAGCGGCCTAGCGGGAGGAAAAATAAACAATGAGCAGTTCTTC	CASRGSGLAGGKINNEQFF
.	TRBV20-1	TRBJ2-1	.	TGCAGTGCTAAGCGGATTGGTAATGAGCAGTTCTTC	CSAKRIGNEQFF
TRBD2	TRBV12-3/TRBV12-4	TRBJ2-1	few	TGTGCCAGCACCCCGGGGACTAGCGGGGGCAACAATGAGCAGTTCTTC	CASTPGTSGGNNEQFF
TRBD2	TRBV29-1	TRBJ2-7	few	TGCAGCGCAGGACTAGGTACCTACGAGCAGTACTTC	CSAGLGTYEQYF
.	TRBV6-6	TRBJ2-1	few	TGTGCCAGCGGTCGGAAGGGGGGCAATGAGCAGTTCTTC	CASGRKGGNEQFF
.	TRBV7-8	TRBJ2-7	few	TGTGCCAGCAGCTTGCGGGACTTTTCCTCCTACGAGCAGTACTTC	CASSLRDFSSYEQYF
TRBD1	TRBV12-3/TRBV12-4	TRBJ1-1	.	TGTGCCAGCAGTTTTCAGGGTGGGACAGGGGCTTTCTTT	CASSFQGGTGAFF
TRBD1	TRBV27	TRBJ2-7	.	TGTGCCAGCAGGCCAGGACAGGGGGGGTCCTACGAGCAGTACTTC	CASRPGQGGSYEQYF
TRBD1	TRBV5-1	TRBJ1-4	.	TGCGCCAGCAGCTTGGGAGACAGGGATGATGAAAAACTGTTTTTT	CASSLGDRDDEKLFF